These T cell receptor beta chains were read from a single sample in a study of cytomegalovirus exposure and HLA in healthy donors. The repertoire was sequenced with immunoSEQ multiplex PCR; TCRdb's copy has only in-frame clones and lacks some. The data hold roughly 97,000 clones, with around 80% observed a single time. Source material: PBMCs. These receptors came from a woman in her 40s in good health and CMV-seronegative. Both conserved end residues are part of each CDR3. A D gene is named only where the DNA matches it firmly. For some rows the clone size is stated as once, few or many, or as a class when expanded; others skip it.

V	length	J	D	size	CDR3	DNA
TRBV5-6	16	TRBJ1-5	NA	NA	CASSLFSDTRNQPQHF	TGTGCCAGCAGCTTGTTCTCGGACACCCGCAATCAGCCCCAGCATTTT
TRBV7-9	13	TRBJ2-7	NA	few	CASSTLDSYEQYF	TGTGCCAGCAGCACGCTCGACAGCTACGAGCAGTACTTC
TRBV28	14	TRBJ2-7	TRBD1	once	CASAGTVNSYEQYF	TGTGCCAGTGCCGGGACAGTGAACTCCTACGAGCAGTACTTC
TRBV13	14	TRBJ1-2	NA	NA	CASSPPLVHYGYTF	TGTGCCAGCAGCCCCCCCCTCGTTCACTATGGCTACACCTTC
TRBV2	13	TRBJ1-6	NA	NA	CASSARGNSPLHF	TGTGCCAGCAGTGCCAGGGGAAATTCACCCCTCCACTTT
TRBV14	18	TRBJ1-1	NA	few	CASSQPPTAGLLNTEAFF	TGTGCCAGCAGCCAACCTCCTACGGCCGGGTTACTGAACACTGAAGCTTTCTTT
TRBV9	16	TRBJ2-1	NA	NA	CASSVSAGRSYNEQFF	TGTGCCAGCAGCGTGTCCGCGGGACGCTCCTACAATGAGCAGTTCTTC
TRBV9	13	TRBJ2-7	NA	NA	CASSVEWSGEQYF	TGTGCCAGCAGCGTCGAATGGAGCGGCGAGCAGTACTTC
TRBV6-9	16	TRBJ2-7	TRBD1	NA	CASSYLRGTGFHEQYF	TGTGCCAGCAGTTATTTGCGAGGGACAGGGTTTCACGAGCAGTACTTC
TRBV19	17	TRBJ1-6	NA	NA	CASSILTESSYNSPLHF	TGTGCCAGTAGTATCCTGACAGAAAGCTCCTATAATTCACCCCTCCACTTT
TRBV27	14	TRBJ2-5	NA	NA	CASSSRLVPETQYF	TGTGCCAGCAGTAGCAGACTAGTCCCCGAGACCCAGTACTTC
TRBV28	16	TRBJ1-2	TRBD1	NA	CASSLGQGPPGYGYTF	TGTGCCAGCAGTTTGGGACAGGGGCCCCCCGGATATGGCTACACCTTC
TRBV9	16	TRBJ2-3	TRBD2	NA	CASSEQTSLGTDTQYF	TGTGCCAGCAGCGAGCAGACTAGCCTGGGGACAGATACGCAGTATTTT
TRBV18	15	TRBJ1-1	TRBD1	NA	CASSPAGTGDTEAFF	TGTGCCAGCTCACCTGCCGGGACAGGGGACACTGAAGCTTTCTTT
TRBV11-1	14	TRBJ1-2	NA	NA	CASSFPEGDYGYTF	TGTGCCAGCAGCTTCCCCGAGGGCGACTATGGCTACACCTTC
TRBV21-1	14	TRBJ1-1	NA	few	CASSEDRGRTEAFF	TGTGCCAGCAGCGAGGACAGGGGAAGGACTGAAGCTTTCTTT
TRBV5-5	14	TRBJ2-7	NA	NA	CASRRDGGFYEQYF	TGTGCCAGCAGAAGGGACGGGGGATTTTACGAGCAGTACTTC
TRBV11-2	16	TRBJ2-3	TRBD2	NA	CASSSGLAGSTDTQYF	TGTGCCAGCAGCTCTGGACTAGCGGGGTCCACAGATACGCAGTATTTT
TRBV15	16	TRBJ2-3	TRBD2	NA	CATSSLASGYTDTQYF	TGTGCCACCAGCAGCTTGGCTAGCGGGTACACAGATACGCAGTATTTT
TRBV5-1	14	TRBJ1-6	TRBD1	NA	CASSLSGGYSPLHF	TGCGCCAGCAGCTTATCAGGGGGTTATTCACCCCTCCACTTT
TRBV9	15	TRBJ1-1	TRBD1	once	CASSVVGTVNTEAFF	TGTGCCAGCAGCGTAGTTGGGACAGTGAACACTGAAGCTTTCTTT
TRBV28	15	TRBJ2-7	TRBD2	NA	CASRGGTSGRYEQYF	TGTGCCAGCAGAGGTGGGACTAGCGGGAGATACGAGCAGTACTTC
TRBV7-9	13	TRBJ2-2	NA	NA	CASSSPGTGELFF	TGTGCCAGCAGCTCCCCGGGCACCGGGGAGCTGTTTTTT
TRBV29-1	15	TRBJ1-2	TRBD1	NA	CSVEADGGGQGDYTF	TGCAGCGTTGAAGCCGACGGCGGGGGGCAGGGGGACTACACCTTC
TRBV7-2	14	TRBJ1-3	NA	NA	CASSRPGAGNTIYF	TGTGCCAGCAGCCGCCCGGGAGCAGGAAACACCATATATTTT
TRBV29-1	14	TRBJ2-1	NA	NA	CSVGIRKAYNEQFF	TGCAGCGTTGGTATCAGGAAGGCCTACAATGAGCAGTTCTTC
TRBV28	16	TRBJ2-1	TRBD2	NA	CASSDAGTSGRWEQFF	TGTGCCAGCAGCGACGCCGGGACTAGCGGGAGATGGGAGCAGTTCTTC
TRBV5-5	16	TRBJ1-1	NA	few	CASSQSVGQMNTEAFF	TGTGCCAGCAGCCAGAGCGTGGGACAAATGAACACTGAAGCTTTCTTT
TRBV7-9	13	TRBJ1-1	NA	NA	CASSLVQNTEAFF	TGTGCCAGCAGCTTAGTTCAGAACACTGAAGCTTTCTTT
TRBV10-2	12	TRBJ2-7	NA	NA	CASQETSYEQYF	TGCGCCAGTCAAGAGACTTCCTACGAGCAGTACTTC
TRBV7-3	13	TRBJ2-7	NA	NA	CASSLLAGYEQYF	TGTGCCAGCAGCCTATTGGCGGGCTACGAGCAGTACTTC
TRBV5-4	14	TRBJ1-1	TRBD1	NA	CASSPRDRGKEAFF	TGTGCCAGCAGCCCACGGGACAGGGGGAAGGAGGCTTTCTTT
TRBV28	13	TRBJ2-5	NA	NA	CASSFGEGDEQYF	TGTGCCAGCAGTTTCGGTGAAGGGGATGAGCAGTACTTC
TRBV28	15	TRBJ1-2	TRBD1	NA	CASSLPSGGDYGYTF	TGTGCCAGCAGTTTACCCTCAGGGGGAGACTATGGCTACACCTTC
TRBV28	17	TRBJ1-4	TRBD1	NA	CARSRDRGRFPNEKLFF	TGTGCCCGATCTCGTGACAGGGGCAGGTTTCCTAATGAAAAACTGTTTTTT
TRBV27	11	TRBJ2-7	NA	few	CASSLSGEQYF	TGTGCCAGCAGCCTGAGTGGCGAGCAGTACTTC